This record covers a single T cell receptor (beta chain). Antigen unknown. This record comes from a study of T cell responses to AZD1222 COVID-19 vaccine. Study-wide results and caveats: It was only after the peak T cell response that any repertoires were sampled. Variant regions that are unmutated are reportedly the target of nearly half of spike-specific TCRs. The donor cohort was predominantly white British with a female majority, and clonal diversity may have been underestimated.

TCRdb's table, derived via immunoSEQ multiplex PCR, lists solely in-frame clones and lacks some. The sample includes about 180,000 clones, around 90% of them seen just once. This CDR3 has 13 residues. Per germline, CDR1 LGHDT and CDR2 YNNKEL (reference sequence). V lost 2 bases, J lost 4 bases, and 7 bases lay in between. V gene TRBV3-1 (or the pseudogene TRBV3-2) combines with J gene TRBJ2-3; D not certain. This TCR came from an adult who received the AZD1222 COVID-19 vaccine. Sequencing used peripheral blood, obtained 28 days after the second AZD1222 dose. The CDR3 DNA is TGTGCCAGCAGCCAACCCCTTGCAGATACGCAGTATTTT. It encodes CASSQPLADTQYF.